This T cell receptor (beta chain) comes out of a study of control samples from healthy donors and cancer patients. Germline V gene lookup returns CDR1 ENHRY and CDR2 SYGVKD. The CDR3 totals 15 residues. Trimming took 0 bases from V and 0 from J; bases not matched to a gene: 0. This clone was seen only once. TCRdb keeps only in-frame clones here, not all; method: immunoSEQ multiplex PCR. The sample lists 100,000 to 150,000 clones; about 92% were seen once. The sequence derives from a man aged 45 to 65 with head and neck cancer. Sequenced material: PBMCs. The chain joins TRBV10-3 to TRBJ2-5; 8 bases line up with TRBD2. The chain's CDR3 is CAISESGGDQETQYF. The CDR3 DNA sequence: TGTGCCATCAGTGAGTCCGGGGGGGACCAAGAGACCCAGTACTTC.